The rows below give T cell receptor beta chains drawn from one sample of a study of Ad26.COV2.S vaccination and SARS-CoV-2 variants. Libraries were prepared by immunoSEQ multiplex PCR; TCRdb keeps only in-frame clonotypes and omits some of them. The sample lists 350,000 to 500,000 clones, 80% to 90% seen once, with about 2.7% in the top ten. The material was peripheral blood, obtained in a trial of Ad26.COV2.S vaccine versus placebo. The source is a person between 18 and 65 years old who received the Ad26.COV2.S COVID-19 vaccine or a placebo. The CDR3 runs from the conserved cysteine through the conserved F or W. D genes are given only for firm matches. Size tells how often a clone was seen (once, few, many) or the class of an expanded clone, and some rows leave it out.

clone size,V gene,D gene,J gene,CDR3 protein,CDR3 DNA
-,TRBV10-3,-,TRBJ2-7,CATSGGFSYEQYF,TGTGCCACCTCAGGGGGGTTCTCCTACGAGCAGTACTTC
-,TRBV7-3,-,TRBJ2-3,CASSLQGPADTQYF,TGTGCCAGCAGCTTACAGGGGCCAGCAGATACGCAGTATTTT
-,TRBV13,TRBD2,TRBJ2-2,CASSWGLAGAGELFF,TGTGCCAGCAGCTGGGGACTAGCAGGCGCCGGGGAGCTGTTTTTT
-,TRBV10-1,TRBD2,TRBJ2-1,CASSGPKGTSGGDEQFF,TGCGCCAGCAGTGGCCCAAAGGGGACTAGCGGAGGGGATGAGCAGTTCTTC
-,TRBV7-2,-,TRBJ2-4,CASSLALASNIQYF,TGTGCCAGCAGCTTAGCCCTGGCCAGCAATATTCAGTACTTC
-,TRBV11-3,TRBD1,TRBJ1-1,CASSLDRATEAFF,TGTGCCAGCAGCCTGGACAGGGCCACTGAAGCTTTCTTT
-,TRBV4-3,-,TRBJ1-3,CASSQKTASVGVQGNTIYF,TGCGCCAGCAGCCAAAAGACCGCCTCCGTGGGGGTGCAAGGAAACACCATATATTTT
few,TRBV4-1,-,TRBJ2-2,CASSPRPGANTGELFF,TGCGCCAGCAGCCCCCGGCCCGGTGCGAACACCGGGGAGCTGTTTTTT
-,TRBV12-5,TRBD1,TRBJ2-5,CASGPDRGTETQYF,TGTGCTAGTGGCCCGGACAGGGGAACAGAGACCCAGTACTTC
few,TRBV5-1,-,TRBJ2-1,CASSPGDSYNEQFF,TGCGCCAGTAGTCCAGGCGACTCCTACAATGAGCAGTTCTTC
-,TRBV7-8,TRBD1,TRBJ2-7,CASRNRGLYEQYF,TGTGCCAGCAGGAACAGGGGGCTCTACGAGCAGTACTTC
-,TRBV29-1,TRBD1,TRBJ1-2,CSVEDFVDRAAGYTF,TGCAGCGTTGAAGATTTTGTGGACAGGGCGGCTGGCTACACCTTC
-,TRBV4-3,-,TRBJ1-2,CASSQEHPGLPNYGYTF,TGCGCCAGCAGCCAAGAACACCCGGGCCTACCCAACTATGGCTACACCTTC
-,TRBV18,TRBD1,TRBJ2-1,CASSPWGQGFDEQFF,TGTGCCAGCTCACCTTGGGGACAGGGGTTTGATGAGCAGTTCTTC
once,TRBV6-2/TRBV6-3,TRBD2,TRBJ2-7,CASSVSGIPEQYF,TGTGCCAGCAGCGTGAGCGGGATCCCGGAGCAGTACTTC
-,TRBV27,-,TRBJ1-1,CASSFLPLGEAFF,TGTGCCAGCAGTTTTCTGCCCTTGGGTGAAGCTTTCTTT
once,TRBV5-8,-,TRBJ1-5,CASSLDINSNQPQHF,TGTGCCAGCAGCTTAGACATTAATAGCAATCAGCCCCAGCATTTT
once,TRBV5-1,-,TRBJ1-1,CASSFDPQGDGEAFF,TGCGCCAGCAGCTTCGATCCCCAGGGTGACGGTGAAGCTTTCTTT
-,TRBV27,-,TRBJ2-5,CASSAGRGHARRETQYF,TGTGCCAGCAGTGCTGGAAGGGGCCATGCTAGACGGGAGACCCAGTACTTC
-,TRBV5-1,TRBD1,TRBJ1-1,CASSFSARGQGLPEAFF,TGCGCCAGCAGCTTCAGTGCCCGGGGACAGGGTCTGCCTGAAGCTTTCTTT
few,TRBV28,-,TRBJ2-3,CASSSHWWDTQYF,TGTGCCAGCAGTTCCCACTGGTGGGATACGCAGTATTTT
-,TRBV6-1,-,TRBJ1-2,CASSEFEAIYGYTF,TGTGCCAGCAGTGAATTCGAGGCGATTTATGGCTACACCTTC
-,TRBV29-1,-,TRBJ1-2,CSVEVLGRRAFF,TGCAGCGTTGAAGTCCTGGGACGACGGGCGTTCTTC
-,TRBV28,TRBD1,TRBJ2-5,CASHYTGGRETQYF,TGTGCCAGTCACTACACAGGGGGCAGGGAGACCCAGTACTTC
-,TRBV11-2,TRBD1,TRBJ2-1,CASSLRTGTGFFYEQFF,TGTGCCAGCAGCTTGAGAACCGGGACAGGGTTTTTCTATGAGCAGTTCTTC
-,TRBV5-1,TRBD1,TRBJ2-3,CASRQGSGTDTQYF,TGCGCCAGCAGACAGGGGTCGGGCACAGATACGCAGTATTTT
-,TRBV4-1,-,TRBJ2-2,CASSQGGWSDSGTGELFF,TGCGCCAGCAGCCAAGGGGGTTGGTCGGACAGCGGCACCGGGGAGCTGTTTTTT
-,TRBV6-4,-,TRBJ1-1,CASSKDRLNTEAFF,TGTGCCAGCAGCAAGGACAGACTGAACACTGAAGCTTTCTTT
-,TRBV15,-,TRBJ2-2,CATSLHRWTGELFF,TGTGCCACCAGCTTGCACAGATGGACCGGGGAGCTGTTTTTT
-,TRBV5-1,-,TRBJ1-6,CASSLQDSPLHF,TGCGCCAGCAGCCTACAGGATTCACCCCTCCACTTT
once,TRBV7-8,-,TRBJ1-5,CASSPEAGIGNQPQHF,TGTGCCAGCAGCCCCGAGGCAGGGATTGGCAATCAGCCCCAGCATTTT
-,TRBV30,TRBD1,TRBJ1-3,CAWISRTGSGNTIYF,TGTGCCTGGATAAGCAGGACAGGGTCTGGAAACACCATATATTTT
once,TRBV5-1,-,TRBJ2-5,CASTNIPGETQYF,TGCGCCAGCACCAATATCCCGGGAGAGACCCAGTACTTC